Included here is one T cell receptor beta chain sequence, with context. Approximately 36,000 genome equivalents of blood DNA were amplified for TRB. Multiplex touch-down PCR amplified TRB using TRB-A and TRB-B pools in one tube. TCRdb derives one entry per CDR3 protein from the multiplex PCR reads, leaving out DNA. This listing includes around 11,000 distinct CDR3 sequences. This sample stems from a study of T cell clusters in autoimmune cytopenias. CDR1 and CDR2 (germline): LNHDA, SQIVND (reference sequence). The CDR3 sequence is 15 residues long. These same records also appear under a second study, on T cell repertoires in aging, cancer and after chemotherapy.

The chain employs TRBV19 and TRBJ1-1; TCRdb names TRBD1, which stays unverified in the absence of DNA. The clonotype comes from a human donor in good health. Sequencing was carried out using peripheral blood. CDR3 in amino acids: CASSIEGTLNTEAFF.